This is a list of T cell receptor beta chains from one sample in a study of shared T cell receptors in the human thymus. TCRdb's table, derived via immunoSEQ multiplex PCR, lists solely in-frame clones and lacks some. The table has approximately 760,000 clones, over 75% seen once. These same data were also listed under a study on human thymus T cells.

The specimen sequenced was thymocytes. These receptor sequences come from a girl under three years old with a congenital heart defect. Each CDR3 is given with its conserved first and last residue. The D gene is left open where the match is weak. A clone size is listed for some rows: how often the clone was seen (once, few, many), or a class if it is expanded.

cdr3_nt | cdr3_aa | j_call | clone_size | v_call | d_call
TGTGCCAGCAGCTTATCGGACAGGGGGCAGGGGGAGCAGTTCTTC | CASSLSDRGQGEQFF | TRBJ2-1 | once | TRBV7-2 | TRBD1
TGTGCCAGCAGCTTAGGGAGGGCGGGGGCCTACACAGATACGCAGTATTTT | CASSLGRAGAYTDTQYF | TRBJ2-3 | - | TRBV7-2 | -
TGTGCCAGCAGCCTTCTCGGGACAGCGGAGAGAGAGAACTATGGCTACACCTTC | CASSLLGTAERENYGYTF | TRBJ1-2 | - | TRBV9 | TRBD1
TGTGCCAGCAGCTGGGACAGAAACTCGAACACTGAAGCTTTCTTT | CASSWDRNSNTEAFF | TRBJ1-1 | - | TRBV11-2 | TRBD1
TGTGCCAGTAGAGGACAGGGGGAATTAGTCTACGAGCAGTACTTC | CASRGQGELVYEQYF | TRBJ2-7 | - | TRBV19 | TRBD1
TGTGCCAGCAGCGCCCGGTGGGGGGACAATGAGCAGTTCTTC | CASSARWGDNEQFF | TRBJ2-1 | - | TRBV5-6 | -
TGCGCCAGCAGCGGCAGGCCTGAGGGCGAGCAGTACTTC | CASSGRPEGEQYF | TRBJ2-7 | - | TRBV5-1 | -
TGTGCCAGCAGTGGTCGGTCTCTGGAGACCCAGTACTTC | CASSGRSLETQYF | TRBJ2-5 | - | TRBV6-5 | -
TGTGCCAGCAGTGATTTTGGGCGAGGGAGCAATCAGCCCCAGCATTTT | CASSDFGRGSNQPQHF | TRBJ1-5 | - | TRBV2 | -
TGCGCCAGCAGCCAAGATCTCTTCGGCAGGGGGCAACCATCTGGGGCCAACGTCCTGACTTTC | CASSQDLFGRGQPSGANVLTF | TRBJ2-6 | - | TRBV4-1 | TRBD1
TGTGCCAGCAGTTCTCCCCTCATGGGGAGATACGAGCAGTACTTC | CASSSPLMGRYEQYF | TRBJ2-7 | - | TRBV6-5 | -
TGCGCCAGCAGTCGTAACCTCCGGGACAGGGCCTACGAGCAGTACTTC | CASSRNLRDRAYEQYF | TRBJ2-7 | - | TRBV4-1 | TRBD1
TGTGCCAGCAGTTTGCCAGGAAAGTTCTACGAGCAGTACTTC | CASSLPGKFYEQYF | TRBJ2-7 | - | TRBV28 | -
TGTGCCATCAGCAGACAGGTAGGGAATCAGCCCCAGCATTTT | CAISRQVGNQPQHF | TRBJ1-5 | - | TRBV10-3 | -
TGTGCCAGCAGCTTAGGCGGGGGGGATGAAAAACTGTTTTTT | CASSLGGGDEKLFF | TRBJ1-4 | - | TRBV7-9 | -
TGTGCCAGCAGCACACGACCCCGGAGGGACTACGAGCAGTACTTC | CASSTRPRRDYEQYF | TRBJ2-7 | - | TRBV6-6 | -
TGTGCCAGCAGCCCAAGCGGGGGGCCCCCACTACGCTCCTACGAGCAGTACTTC | CASSPSGGPPLRSYEQYF | TRBJ2-7 | - | TRBV7-6 | TRBD2
TGCGCCAGCAGCCAAGATGGCAAGGCGGATTCACCCCTCCACTTT | CASSQDGKADSPLHF | TRBJ1-6 | - | TRBV4-1 | -